Described below is a single T cell receptor beta chain sequence and its context. Other nucleotide sequences from this sample produce the same CDR3. The data stem from a study of Ad26.COV2.S vaccination and SARS-CoV-2 variants. Study background: Donor was one of the participants in the Ad26.COV2.S arm of the COV1001 trial. Intramuscular Ad26.COV2.S doses were given once or twice, 56 days apart.

Sequenced by immunoSEQ multiplex PCR; TCRdb stores in-frame clones only, minus some. The sample carries about 280,000 clones, 87% recorded once. Treatment of the sample: roughly 20 received Ad26.COV2.S at low or high dose, single or two shots; roughly five received placebo; per-sample allocation not given. Vaccine and placebo recipients were sampled on day 63 after the first injection. This Boston cohort included adults aged 18-55 years. The V end was cut by 3 bases, the J end by 8 bases, with 7 bases between. This CDR3 contains 12 residues. The chain has TRBV12-3 or TRBV12-4 and TRBJ2-2; D remains ambiguous. This sequence originates from a person between 18 and 59 years old who received the Ad26.COV2.S COVID-19 vaccine or a placebo. Source: peripheral blood, taken in a trial of Ad26.COV2.S vaccine versus placebo. The CDR3 is CASSFVGGELFF. Written as DNA, the CDR3 is TGTGCCAGCAGTTTTGTAGGGGGGGAGCTGTTTTTT.